This is a list of T cell receptor beta chains from one sample in a study of persistence of HIV-infected CD4 T cells. No cognate antigen is known for these TCRs. TCRdb's copy holds only in-frame clones and misses some; the assay was immunoSEQ multiplex PCR. The data contain roughly 48,000 clones, about 87% of them singletons. The sample consisted of CD4+ T cells sorted from PBMCs after approximately 20-hour stimulation, taken from a patient who received antiretroviral therapy. The receptors here all came from an adult woman with HIV who was CMV-seropositive. Each CDR3 is given with its conserved first and last residue. Each record gives: J gene, D gene, clone size, V gene, CDR3 DNA, CDR3 protein. D genes are given only for firm matches. Only part of the rows carry a size: once, few, many, or a class if the clone is expanded.

J: TRBJ2-1
D: TRBD2
size: NA
V: TRBV19
DNA: TGTGCCAGTAGTATGGTAGCGGGGCCACAGAATGAGCAGTTCTTC
CDR3: CASSMVAGPQNEQFF

J: TRBJ1-5
D: NA
size: NA
V: TRBV24-1
DNA: TGTGCCACCAGTGGGCAGGGAGGGGTCAATCAGCCCCAGCATTTT
CDR3: CATSGQGGVNQPQHF

J: TRBJ1-6
D: NA
size: NA
V: TRBV7-8
DNA: TGTGCCAGCACGCTAGGGCGGTTCTCACCCCTCCACTTT
CDR3: CASTLGRFSPLHF

J: TRBJ1-4
D: TRBD1
size: NA
V: TRBV7-6
DNA: TGTGCCAGCAGTCGACCCGGGACAGTCGGGGAAAAACTGTTTTTT
CDR3: CASSRPGTVGEKLFF

J: TRBJ2-3
D: TRBD2
size: once
V: TRBV6-2/TRBV6-3
DNA: TGTGCCAGCAGTTACCCAGTACTAGCGGGGGAGAGCGGTACGCAGTATTTT
CDR3: CASSYPVLAGESGTQYF

J: TRBJ1-5
D: NA
size: few
V: TRBV12-3/TRBV12-4
DNA: TGTGCCAGCAGTTCCATTACGGCAGCCCAGCATTTT
CDR3: CASSSITAAQHF

J: TRBJ2-5
D: NA
size: NA
V: TRBV5-4
DNA: TGTGCCAGCAGCTTGTTAGGGGGGGAGACCCAGTACTTC
CDR3: CASSLLGGETQYF

J: TRBJ1-1
D: NA
size: once
V: TRBV4-1
DNA: TGCGCCAGCAGCCCAGGAGTTCCGGCTACGGCTTTCTTT
CDR3: CASSPGVPATAFF

J: TRBJ1-1
D: NA
size: few
V: TRBV7-2
DNA: TGTGCCAGCAACCGAGCGGGTCTAGAAGCTTTCTTT
CDR3: CASNRAGLEAFF

J: TRBJ1-5
D: NA
size: once
V: TRBV18
DNA: TGTGCCAGCTCACCAACGGGAAATCAGCCCCAGCATTTT
CDR3: CASSPTGNQPQHF

J: TRBJ1-3
D: NA
size: NA
V: TRBV6-1
DNA: TGTGCCAGCAGTGAAGGTTCCGAATCTGGAAACACCATATATTTT
CDR3: CASSEGSESGNTIYF

J: TRBJ2-3
D: TRBD2
size: NA
V: TRBV3-1/TRBV3-2
DNA: TGTGCCAGCAGCCCACAAAGACTAGCGGGGGGGTCCCCTAGCACAGATACGCAGTATTTT
CDR3: CASSPQRLAGGSPSTDTQYF

J: TRBJ1-2
D: NA
size: NA
V: TRBV11-1
DNA: TGTGCCAGCAGCTTAAATAGGGACCGTCTTTTGAATGGCTACACCTTC
CDR3: CASSLNRDRLLNGYTF

J: TRBJ2-7
D: TRBD1
size: NA
V: TRBV28
DNA: TGTGCCAGCAGTTTACTCGCAGGGACAGGGGCCTACGAGCAGTACTTC
CDR3: CASSLLAGTGAYEQYF

J: TRBJ2-5
D: NA
size: NA
V: TRBV21-1
DNA: TGTGCCAGCACAACCGGGGCCGGGGGCCTTCAAGAGACCCAGTACTTC
CDR3: CASTTGAGGLQETQYF

J: TRBJ1-3
D: NA
size: NA
V: TRBV6-1
DNA: TGTGCCAGCAGTGAAGCGCGGGCAGCCTCTGGAAACACCATATATTTT
CDR3: CASSEARAASGNTIYF

J: TRBJ1-4
D: NA
size: medium-sized
V: TRBV5-1
DNA: TGCGCCAGCAGCTTGGGGACAACAACTAATGAAAAACTGTTTTTT
CDR3: CASSLGTTTNEKLFF

J: TRBJ2-1
D: NA
size: NA
V: TRBV10-3
DNA: TGTGCCATCGGGGGTAGGGCTGTCAGCGATGAGCAGTTCTTC
CDR3: CAIGGRAVSDEQFF